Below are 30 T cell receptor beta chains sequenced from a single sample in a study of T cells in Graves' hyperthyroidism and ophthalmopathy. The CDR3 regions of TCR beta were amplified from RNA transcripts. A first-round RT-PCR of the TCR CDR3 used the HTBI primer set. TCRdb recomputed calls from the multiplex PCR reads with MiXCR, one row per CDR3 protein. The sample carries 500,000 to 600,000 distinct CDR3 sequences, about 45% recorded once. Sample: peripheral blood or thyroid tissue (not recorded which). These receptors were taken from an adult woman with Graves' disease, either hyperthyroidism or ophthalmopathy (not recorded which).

Written as DNA, the CDR3 is TGTGCCACCAGCAGAGATGCTGGGATTTACAATCAGCCCCAGCATTTT. Amino acid sequence: CATSRDAGIYNQPQHF. The chain employs TRBV15 and TRBJ1-5, with D uncertain. This CDR3 is built from 16 residues. Germline V gene lookup returns CDR1 LNHNV and CDR2 YYDKDF (reference sequence). V shed 0 bases and J shed 3 bases, with 12 bases lying between them.

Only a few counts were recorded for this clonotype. CDR3 region: CASSRQSPATNEKLFF. In DNA, the CDR3 is TGTGCCAGTAGTAGACAATCCCCGGCAACTAATGAAAAACTGTTTTTT. The chain recombines TRBV19 with TRBJ1-4; D call uncertain. CDR1 is LNHDA and CDR2 is SQIVND in the germline V gene (reference sequence). V shed 4 bases and J shed 0 bases, with 12 bases lying between them. The CDR3 is 16 residues long.

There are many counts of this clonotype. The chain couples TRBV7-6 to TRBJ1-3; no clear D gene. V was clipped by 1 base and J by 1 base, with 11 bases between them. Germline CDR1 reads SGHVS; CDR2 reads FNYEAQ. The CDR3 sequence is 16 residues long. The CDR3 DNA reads TGTGCCAGCAGCTTAGGTTCACTCGGGTCTGGAAACACCATATATTTT. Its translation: CASSLGSLGSGNTIYF.

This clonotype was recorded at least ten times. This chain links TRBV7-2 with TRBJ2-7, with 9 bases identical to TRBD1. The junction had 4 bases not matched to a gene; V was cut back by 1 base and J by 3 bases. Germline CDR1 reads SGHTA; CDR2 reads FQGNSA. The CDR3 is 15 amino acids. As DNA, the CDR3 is TGTGCCAGCAGCTTAGGAGGGACAGGGTTCTACGAGCAGTACTTC. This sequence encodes CASSLGGTGFYEQYF. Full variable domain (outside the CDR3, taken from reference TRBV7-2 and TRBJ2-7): GAGVSQSPSNKVTEKGKDVELRCDPISGHTALYWYRQSLGQGLEFLIYFQGNSAPDKSGLPSDRFSAERTGGSVSTLTIQRTQQEDSAVYLCASSLGGTGFYEQYFGPGTRLTVT.

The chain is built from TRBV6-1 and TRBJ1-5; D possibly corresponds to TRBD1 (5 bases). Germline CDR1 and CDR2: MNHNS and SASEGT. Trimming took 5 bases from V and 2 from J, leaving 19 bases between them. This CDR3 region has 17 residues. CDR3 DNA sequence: TGTGCCAGCAGTCCCACCCCGGACACGGGTGGCAATCAGCCCCAGCATTTT. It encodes CASSPTPDTGGNQPQHF.

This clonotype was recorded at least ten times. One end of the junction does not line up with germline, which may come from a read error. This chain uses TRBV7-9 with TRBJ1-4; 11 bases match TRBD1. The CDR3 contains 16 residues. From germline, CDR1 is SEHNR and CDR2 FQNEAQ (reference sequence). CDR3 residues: CASSSGQGATNEKLFF. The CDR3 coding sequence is TGCGCCAGCAGCTCCGGACAGGGGGCTACTAATGAAAAACTGTTTTTT.

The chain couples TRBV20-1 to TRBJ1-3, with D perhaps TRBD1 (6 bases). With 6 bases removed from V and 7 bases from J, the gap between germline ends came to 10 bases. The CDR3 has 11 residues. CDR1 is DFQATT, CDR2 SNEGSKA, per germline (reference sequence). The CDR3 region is CSAGQHNTIYF. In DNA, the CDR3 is TGCAGTGCAGGACAGCATAACACCATATATTTT.

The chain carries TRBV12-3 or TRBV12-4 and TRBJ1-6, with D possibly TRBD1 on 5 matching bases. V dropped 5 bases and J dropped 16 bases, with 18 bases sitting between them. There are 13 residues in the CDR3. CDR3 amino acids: CASSPKNRPWLHF. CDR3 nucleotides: TGTGCCAGCAGTCCCAAGAACAGGCCGTGGCTCCACTTT.

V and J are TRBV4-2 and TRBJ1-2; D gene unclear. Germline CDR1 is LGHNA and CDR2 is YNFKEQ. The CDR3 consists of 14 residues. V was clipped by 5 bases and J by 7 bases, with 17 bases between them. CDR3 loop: CASSVDVGQAGYTF. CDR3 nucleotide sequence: TGTGCCAGCAGCGTTGATGTAGGGCAAGCTGGCTACACCTTC.

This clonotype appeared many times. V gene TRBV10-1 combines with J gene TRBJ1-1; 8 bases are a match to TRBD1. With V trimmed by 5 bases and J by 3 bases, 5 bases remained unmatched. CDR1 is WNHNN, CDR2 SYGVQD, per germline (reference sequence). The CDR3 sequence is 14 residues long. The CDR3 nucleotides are TGCGCCAGCAGTCCTGGACAGGGCCACACTGAAGCTTTCTTT. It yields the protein CASSPGQGHTEAFF.

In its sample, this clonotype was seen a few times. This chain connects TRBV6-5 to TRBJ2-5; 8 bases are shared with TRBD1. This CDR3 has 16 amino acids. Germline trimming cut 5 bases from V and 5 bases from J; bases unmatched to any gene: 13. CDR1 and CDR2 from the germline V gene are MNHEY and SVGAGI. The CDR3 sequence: CASSESPGGGRETQYF. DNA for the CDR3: TGTGCCAGCAGTGAATCGCCAGGGGGCGGACGGGAGACCCAGTACTTC.

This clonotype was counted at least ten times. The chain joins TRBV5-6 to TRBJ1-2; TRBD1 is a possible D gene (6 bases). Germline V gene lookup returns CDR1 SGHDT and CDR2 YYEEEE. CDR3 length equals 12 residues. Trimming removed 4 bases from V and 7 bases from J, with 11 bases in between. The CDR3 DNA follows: TGTGCCAGCAGCCCGGGGGCCGCTGGCTACACCTTC. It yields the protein CASSPGAAGYTF.

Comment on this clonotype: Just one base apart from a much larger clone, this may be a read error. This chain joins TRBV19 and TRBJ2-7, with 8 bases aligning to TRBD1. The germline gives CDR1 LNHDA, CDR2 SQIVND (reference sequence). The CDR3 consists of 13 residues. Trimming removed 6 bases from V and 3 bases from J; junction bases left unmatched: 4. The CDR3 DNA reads TGTGCCAGTAGCGCCGGGACAGGCTACGAGCAGTACTTC. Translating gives CASSAGTGYEQYF.

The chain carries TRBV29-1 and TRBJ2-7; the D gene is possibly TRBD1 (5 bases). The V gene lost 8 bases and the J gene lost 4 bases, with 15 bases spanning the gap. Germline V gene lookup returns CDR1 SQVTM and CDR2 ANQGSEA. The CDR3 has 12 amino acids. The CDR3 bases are TGCAGCTTAGGCACCCAGGGTTACGAGCAGTACTTC. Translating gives CSLGTQGYEQYF.

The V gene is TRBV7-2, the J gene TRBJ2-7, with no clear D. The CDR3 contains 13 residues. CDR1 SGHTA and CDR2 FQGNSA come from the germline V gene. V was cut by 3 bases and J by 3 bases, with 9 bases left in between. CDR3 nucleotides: TGTGCCAGCAGCTTCGAAGCAAACTACGAGCAGTACTTC. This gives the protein CASSFEANYEQYF. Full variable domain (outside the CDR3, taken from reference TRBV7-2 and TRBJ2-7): GAGVSQSPSNKVTEKGKDVELRCDPISGHTALYWYRQSLGQGLEFLIYFQGNSAPDKSGLPSDRFSAERTGGSVSTLTIQRTQQEDSAVYLCASSFEANYEQYFGPGTRLTVT.

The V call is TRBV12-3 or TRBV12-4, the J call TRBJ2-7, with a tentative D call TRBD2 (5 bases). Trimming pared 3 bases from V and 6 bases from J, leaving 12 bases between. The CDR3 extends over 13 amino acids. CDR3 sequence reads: CASSFSVGGEQYF. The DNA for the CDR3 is TGTGCCAGCAGTTTTAGTGTAGGAGGCGAGCAGTACTTC.

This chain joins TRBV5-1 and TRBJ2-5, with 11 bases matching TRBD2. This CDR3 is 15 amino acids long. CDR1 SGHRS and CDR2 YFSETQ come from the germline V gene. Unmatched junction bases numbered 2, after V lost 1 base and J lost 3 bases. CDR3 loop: CASSLSGLAEETQYF. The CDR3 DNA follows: TGCGCCAGCAGCTTGTCGGGACTAGCGGAAGAGACCCAGTACTTC. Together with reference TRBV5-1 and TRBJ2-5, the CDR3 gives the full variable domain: KAGVTQTPRYLIKTRGQQVTLSCSPISGHRSVSWYQQTPGQGLQFLFEYFSETQRNKGNFPGRFSGRQFSNSRSEMNVSTLELGDSALYLCASSLSGLAEETQYFGPGTRLLVL.

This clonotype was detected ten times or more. CDR3 region: CSAYWGGLGETQYF. In DNA, the CDR3 is TGCAGCGCCTATTGGGGCGGGTTGGGGGAGACCCAGTACTTC. The chain carries TRBV29-1 and TRBJ2-5; D might be TRBD1 or TRBD2, each matching 5 bases. Trimming took off 7 bases at V and 5 bases at J, with 20 bases between the two ends. Germline V gene lookup returns CDR1 SQVTM and CDR2 ANQGSEA. This CDR3 spans 14 amino acids.

CDR3 bases: TGCAGTGCTGGGGGCCGATGGGACAGGGGCCAAGAGACCCAGTACTTC. This encodes CSAGGRWDRGQETQYF. The chain employs TRBV20-1 and TRBJ2-5; 10 positions agree with TRBD1. The CDR3 is 16 residues long. CDR1 and CDR2 from the germline V gene are DFQATT and SNEGSKA (reference sequence). Trimming took 5 bases from V and 1 from J; bases not matched to a gene: 10.

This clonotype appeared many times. Here the CDR3 reads CASSEASQETQYF. For the CDR3, the DNA is TGTGCCAGCAGTGAAGCTAGCCAAGAGACCCAGTACTTC. This chain uses TRBV6-1 with TRBJ2-5; D unresolved. Germline-derived CDR1 and CDR2 are MNHNS and SASEGT. The V gene lost 0 bases and the J gene lost 1 base, with 3 bases spanning the gap. The CDR3 consists of 13 residues.

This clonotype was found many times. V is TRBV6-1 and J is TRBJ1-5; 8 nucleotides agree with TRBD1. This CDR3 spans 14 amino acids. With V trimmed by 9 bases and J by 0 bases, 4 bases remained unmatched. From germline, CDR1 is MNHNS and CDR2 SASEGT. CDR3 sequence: CASQTGGSNQPQHF. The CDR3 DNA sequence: TGTGCCAGTCAAACAGGGGGTAGCAATCAGCCCCAGCATTTT.

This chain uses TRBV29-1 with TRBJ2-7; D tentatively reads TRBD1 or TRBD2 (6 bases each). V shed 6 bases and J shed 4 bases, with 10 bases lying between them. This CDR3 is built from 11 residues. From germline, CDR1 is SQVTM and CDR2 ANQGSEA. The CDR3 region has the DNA TGCAGCGTCCGGGGGCAGTACGAGCAGTACTTC. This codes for CSVRGQYEQYF.

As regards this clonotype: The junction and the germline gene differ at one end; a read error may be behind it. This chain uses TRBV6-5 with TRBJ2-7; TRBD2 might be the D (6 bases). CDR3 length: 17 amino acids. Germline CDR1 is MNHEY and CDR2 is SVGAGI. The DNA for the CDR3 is TGTGCCATCAGTTACTCGGGTCCTAGCGTCCTAGCCTACGAGCAGTACTTC. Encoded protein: CAISYSGPSVLAYEQYF.

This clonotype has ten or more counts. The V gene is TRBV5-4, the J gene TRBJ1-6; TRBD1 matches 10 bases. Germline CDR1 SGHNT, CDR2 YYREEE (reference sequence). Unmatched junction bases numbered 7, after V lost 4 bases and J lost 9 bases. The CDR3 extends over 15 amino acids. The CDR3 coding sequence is TGTGCCAGCAGCCTGGACAGGGGGGGGGGTTCACCCCTCCACTTT. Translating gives CASSLDRGGGSPLHF.

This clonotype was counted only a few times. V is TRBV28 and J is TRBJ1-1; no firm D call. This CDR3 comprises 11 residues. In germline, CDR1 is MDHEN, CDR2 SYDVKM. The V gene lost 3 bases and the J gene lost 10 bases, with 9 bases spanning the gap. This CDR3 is CASSLTQAAFF. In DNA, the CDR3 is TGTGCCAGCAGTTTGACCCAGGCAGCTTTCTTT.

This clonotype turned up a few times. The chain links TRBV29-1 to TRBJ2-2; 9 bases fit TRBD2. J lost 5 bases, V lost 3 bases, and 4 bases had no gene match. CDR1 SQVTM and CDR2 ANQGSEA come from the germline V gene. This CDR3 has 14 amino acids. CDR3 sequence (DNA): TGCAGCGTTGAGGCTAGCGGGATAACCGGGGAGCTGTTTTTT. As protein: CSVEASGITGELFF.

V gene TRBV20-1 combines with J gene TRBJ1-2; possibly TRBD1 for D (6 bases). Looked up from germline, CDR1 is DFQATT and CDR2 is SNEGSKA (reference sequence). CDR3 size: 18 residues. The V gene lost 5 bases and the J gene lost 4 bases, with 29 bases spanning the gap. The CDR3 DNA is TGCAGTGCTTATATCCGGGACACTTCCGGGGCCAGCCTCTATGGCTACACCTTC. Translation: CSAYIRDTSGASLYGYTF.

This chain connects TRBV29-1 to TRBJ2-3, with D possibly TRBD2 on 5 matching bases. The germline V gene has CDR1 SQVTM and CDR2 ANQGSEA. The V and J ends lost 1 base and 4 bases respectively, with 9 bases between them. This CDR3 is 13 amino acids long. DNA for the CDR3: TGCAGCGTTGAAGGGGCGGGTGCAGATACGCAGTATTTT. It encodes CSVEGAGADTQYF.

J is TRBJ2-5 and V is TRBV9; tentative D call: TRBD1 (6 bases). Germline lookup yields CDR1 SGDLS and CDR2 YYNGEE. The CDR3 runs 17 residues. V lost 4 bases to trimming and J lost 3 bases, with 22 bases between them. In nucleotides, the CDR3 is TGTGCCAGCAGCCCCGTCCGGGCAGTCAGGGGAGAAGAGACCCAGTACTTC. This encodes CASSPVRAVRGEETQYF.

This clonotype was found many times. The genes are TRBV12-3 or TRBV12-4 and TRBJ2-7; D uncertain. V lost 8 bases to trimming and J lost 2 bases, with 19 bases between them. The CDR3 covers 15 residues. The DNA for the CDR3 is TGTGCCAGCGCGAATCAGGAAGGGTCCCCCTACGAGCAGTACTTC. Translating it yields CASANQEGSPYEQYF.